This is a list of T cell receptor beta chains from one sample in a study of blood T cells in healthy people across ages. TCRdb reprocessed the 5' RACE reads with MiXCR, giving one entry per CDR3 protein. The sample yields about 780,000 distinct CDR3 sequences, about half seen once. Input material: blood. The receptor source for this set is a man older than 75 in good health. Both conserved end residues are part of each CDR3. The D gene is left open where the match is weak. The size field is filled for only some rows; it gives once, few, many or a size class.

v_call: TRBV6-2/TRBV6-3; clone_size: few; j_call: TRBJ1-4; d_call: .; cdr3_aa: CASSKVGQTNEKLFF; cdr3_nt: TGTGCCAGCTCGAAAGTGGGACAAACTAATGAAAAACTGTTTTTT
v_call: TRBV29-1; clone_size: many; j_call: TRBJ2-7; d_call: .; cdr3_aa: CSVAGSQSNYEQYF; cdr3_nt: TGCAGCGTTGCCGGGTCCCAGTCGAACTACGAGCAGTACTTC
v_call: TRBV10-2; clone_size: few; j_call: TRBJ2-3; d_call: .; cdr3_aa: CASTWESGSPDTQYF; cdr3_nt: TGCGCCAGCACATGGGAGAGCGGATCTCCAGATACGCAGTATTTT
v_call: TRBV24-1; clone_size: few; j_call: TRBJ2-7; d_call: TRBD1; cdr3_aa: CATSDPGQGRDEQYF; cdr3_nt: TGTGCCACCAGTGACCCGGGACAGGGTCGCGACGAGCAGTACTTC
v_call: TRBV12-3/TRBV12-4; clone_size: .; j_call: TRBJ2-3; d_call: TRBD2; cdr3_aa: CASSGGGSTDMQYF; cdr3_nt: TGTGCCAGCAGTGGGGGGGGGAGCACAGATATGCAGTATTTT
v_call: TRBV7-9; clone_size: few; j_call: TRBJ1-1; d_call: .; cdr3_aa: CASSLSGPLSTEAFF; cdr3_nt: TGTGCCAGCAGCTTATCGGGACCACTCTCCACTGAAGCTTTCTTT
v_call: TRBV9; clone_size: few; j_call: TRBJ2-3; d_call: TRBD2; cdr3_aa: CASSVALAGVTDTQYF; cdr3_nt: TGTGCCAGCAGCGTGGCGCTTGCGGGAGTAACAGATACGCAGTATTTT
v_call: TRBV5-1; clone_size: .; j_call: TRBJ1-1; d_call: .; cdr3_aa: CASSLTSGDTEAFF; cdr3_nt: TGCGCCAGCAGCTTGACATCCGGGGACACTGAAGCTTTCTTT
v_call: TRBV4-2; clone_size: few; j_call: TRBJ2-5; d_call: .; cdr3_aa: CASSQGGGDQETQYF; cdr3_nt: TGTGCCAGCAGCCAAGGGGGCGGGGATCAAGAGACCCAGTACTTC
v_call: TRBV5-1; clone_size: .; j_call: TRBJ2-7; d_call: TRBD2; cdr3_aa: CASSPGLAGVRIYNEQYF; cdr3_nt: TGCGCCAGCAGCCCGGGACTAGCGGGAGTGCGTATCTACAATGAGCAGTACTTC
v_call: TRBV5-6; clone_size: .; j_call: TRBJ2-1; d_call: .; cdr3_aa: CASSFTHGIEGLSLF; cdr3_nt: TGTGCCAGCAGCTTCACACACGGGATCGAGGGGCTATCCCTCTTC
v_call: TRBV4-1; clone_size: .; j_call: TRBJ2-5; d_call: .; cdr3_aa: CASSQSPSVETQYF; cdr3_nt: TGCGCCAGCAGCCAGAGCCCTAGCGTGGAGACCCAGTACTTC
v_call: TRBV30; clone_size: few; j_call: TRBJ1-2; d_call: .; cdr3_aa: CAWSPRGEDGYTF; cdr3_nt: TGTGCCTGGAGTCCGAGAGGGGAGGACGGCTACACCTTC
v_call: TRBV28; clone_size: many; j_call: TRBJ2-4; d_call: .; cdr3_aa: CASSPERAKNIQYF; cdr3_nt: TGTGCCAGCAGTCCGGAGCGCGCCAAAAACATTCAGTACTTC
v_call: TRBV5-1; clone_size: .; j_call: TRBJ2-3; d_call: TRBD2; cdr3_aa: CASSRTSGGDTDTQYF; cdr3_nt: TGCGCCAGCAGTCGGACTAGCGGGGGGGACACAGATACGCAGTATTTT
v_call: TRBV20-1; clone_size: .; j_call: TRBJ2-7; d_call: .; cdr3_aa: CSARDPLDSYNEQYF; cdr3_nt: TGCAGTGCTAGAGATCCGCTAGATTCCTACAATGAGCAGTACTTC